This entry concerns a single T cell receptor beta chain. The germline V and J ends were trimmed by 4 bases and 7 bases, with 15 bases remaining between them. The germline CDR1 and CDR2 sequences are SGHRS and YFSETQ. This CDR3 comprises 14 residues. This specimen comes from a study of blood T cell repertoires in COVID-19. Whole-study context: Whether acute or convalescent, the COVID-19 samples came from the United States, Italy and Spain. The cDNA or gDNA used as material had been derived from T cells, B-cell-depleted T cells, or PBMCs.

Original processing methods: Counts of nucleated cells, estimated from reference gene primer amplification, were obtained. Sequenced by immunoSEQ multiplex PCR; TCRdb stores in-frame clones only, minus some. Clone size and V and J calls were adopted from that table, with D and trimming inferred from the DNA. This sample has over 130,000 clones, with 70% to 90% found just once. The rearrangement joins TRBV5-1 to TRBJ2-1, with D perhaps TRBD1 (5 bases). What was sequenced was peripheral blood. The TCR comes from a man in his fifties or sixties with acute or convalescent COVID-19. The chain's CDR3 is CASSVIRGENEQFF. The CDR3 DNA is TGCGCCAGCAGCGTGATAAGGGGTGAGAATGAGCAGTTCTTC.